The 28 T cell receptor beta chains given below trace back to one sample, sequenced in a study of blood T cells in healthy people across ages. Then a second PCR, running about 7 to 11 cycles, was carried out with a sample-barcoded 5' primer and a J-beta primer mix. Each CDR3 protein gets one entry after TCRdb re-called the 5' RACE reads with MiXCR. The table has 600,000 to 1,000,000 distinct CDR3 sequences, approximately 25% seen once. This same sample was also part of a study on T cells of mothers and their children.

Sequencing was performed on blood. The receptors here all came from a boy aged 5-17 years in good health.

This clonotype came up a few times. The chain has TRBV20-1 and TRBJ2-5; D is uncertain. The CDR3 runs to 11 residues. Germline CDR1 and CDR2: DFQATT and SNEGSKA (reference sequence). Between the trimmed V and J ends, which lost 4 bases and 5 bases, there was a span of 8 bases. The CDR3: CSAIGVETQYF. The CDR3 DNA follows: TGCAGTGCTATTGGGGTCGAGACCCAGTACTTC.

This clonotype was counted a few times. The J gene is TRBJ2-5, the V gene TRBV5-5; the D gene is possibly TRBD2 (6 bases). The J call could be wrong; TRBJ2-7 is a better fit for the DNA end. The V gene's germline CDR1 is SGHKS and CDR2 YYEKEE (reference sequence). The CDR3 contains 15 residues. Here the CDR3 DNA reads TGTGCCAGCAGCCCGAACCCCGGGAGCTCCTACGAGCAGTACTTC. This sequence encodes CASSPNPGSSYEQYF.

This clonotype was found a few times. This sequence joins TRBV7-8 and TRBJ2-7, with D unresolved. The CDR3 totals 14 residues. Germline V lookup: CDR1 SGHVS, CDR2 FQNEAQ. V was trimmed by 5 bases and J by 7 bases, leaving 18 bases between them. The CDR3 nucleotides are TGTGCCAGCAGCCATATTAACGGGTTTGGGGAGCAGTACTTC. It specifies CASSHINGFGEQYF. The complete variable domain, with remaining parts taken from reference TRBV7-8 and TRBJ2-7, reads GAGVSQSPRYKVAKRGQDVALRCDPISGHVSLFWYQQALGQGPEFLTYFQNEAQLDKSGLPSDRFFAERPEGSVSTLKIQRTQQEDSAVYLCASSHINGFGEQYFGPGTRLTVT.

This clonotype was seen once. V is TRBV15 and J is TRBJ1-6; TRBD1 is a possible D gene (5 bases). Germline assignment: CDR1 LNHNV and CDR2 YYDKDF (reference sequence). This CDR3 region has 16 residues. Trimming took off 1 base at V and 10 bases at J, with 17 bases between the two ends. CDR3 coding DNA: TGTGCCACCAGCAGAGTTTCCGGGCAGGGAGACTCACCCCTCCACTTT. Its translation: CATSRVSGQGDSPLHF.

CDR3 loop: CSVVSYEAFF. The CDR3 DNA sequence: TGCAGCGTTGTCTCCTATGAAGCTTTCTTT. The chain couples TRBV29-1 to TRBJ1-1; D unclear. V lost 4 bases and J lost 7, with 7 bases in between. The CDR3 contains 10 residues. Germline values: CDR1 SQVTM, CDR2 ANQGSEA.

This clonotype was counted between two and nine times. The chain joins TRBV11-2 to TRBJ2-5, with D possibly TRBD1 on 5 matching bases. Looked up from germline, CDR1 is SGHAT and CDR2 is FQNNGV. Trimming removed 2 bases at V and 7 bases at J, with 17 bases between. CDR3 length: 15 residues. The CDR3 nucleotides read TGTGCCAGCAGCTTAAATTTGATGAAAAGGGGGACCCAGTACTTC. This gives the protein CASSLNLMKRGTQYF. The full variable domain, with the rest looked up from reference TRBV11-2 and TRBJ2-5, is EAGVAQSPRYKIIEKRQSVAFWCNPISGHATLYWYQQILGQGPKLLIQFQNNGVVDDSQLPKDRFSAERLKGVDSTLKIQPAKLEDSAVYLCASSLNLMKRGTQYFGPGTRLLVL.

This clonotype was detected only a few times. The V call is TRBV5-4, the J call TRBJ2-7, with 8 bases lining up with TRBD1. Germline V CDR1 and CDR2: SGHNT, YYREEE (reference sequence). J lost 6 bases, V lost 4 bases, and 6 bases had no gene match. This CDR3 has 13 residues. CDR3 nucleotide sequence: TGTGCCAGCAGCCAACAAGACAGGGGCGAGCAGTACTTC. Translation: CASSQQDRGEQYF.

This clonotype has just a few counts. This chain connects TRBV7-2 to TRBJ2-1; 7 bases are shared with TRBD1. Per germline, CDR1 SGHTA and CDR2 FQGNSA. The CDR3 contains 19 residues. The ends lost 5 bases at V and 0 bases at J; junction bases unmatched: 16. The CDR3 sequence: CASSGQDRAKRSSYNEQFF. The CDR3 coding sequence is TGTGCCAGCAGCGGTCAAGACAGGGCCAAGAGGAGCTCCTACAATGAGCAGTTCTTC. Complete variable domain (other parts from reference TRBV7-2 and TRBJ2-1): GAGVSQSPSNKVTEKGKDVELRCDPISGHTALYWYRQSLGQGLEFLIYFQGNSAPDKSGLPSDRFSAERTGGSVSTLTIQRTQQEDSAVYLCASSGQDRAKRSSYNEQFFGPGTRLTVL.

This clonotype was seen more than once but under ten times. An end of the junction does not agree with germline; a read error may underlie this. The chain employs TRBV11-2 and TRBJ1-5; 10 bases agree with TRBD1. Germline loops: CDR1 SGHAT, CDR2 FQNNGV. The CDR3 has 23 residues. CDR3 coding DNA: TGTGCCAGCAGCTTAGTTGGAGGGGGGCCCGGGACAGGGGAAGCTTATAGCAGTCAGCCCCAGCATTTT. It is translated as CASSLVGGGPGTGEAYSSQPQHF.

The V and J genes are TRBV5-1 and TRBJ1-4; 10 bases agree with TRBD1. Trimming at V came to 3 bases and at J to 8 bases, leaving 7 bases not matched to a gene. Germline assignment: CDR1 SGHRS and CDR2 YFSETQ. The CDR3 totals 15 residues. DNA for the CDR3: TGCGCCAGCAGCTCGGGACAGGGGAATGGAGAAAAACTGTTTTTT. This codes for CASSSGQGNGEKLFF.

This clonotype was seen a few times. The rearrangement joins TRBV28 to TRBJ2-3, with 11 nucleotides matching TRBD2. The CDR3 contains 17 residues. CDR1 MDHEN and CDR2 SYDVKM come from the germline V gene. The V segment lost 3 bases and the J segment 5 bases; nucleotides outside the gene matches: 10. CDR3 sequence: CASSFPRSSGREDTQYF. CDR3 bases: TGTGCCAGCAGTTTCCCGCGTAGTAGCGGGAGGGAAGATACGCAGTATTTT.

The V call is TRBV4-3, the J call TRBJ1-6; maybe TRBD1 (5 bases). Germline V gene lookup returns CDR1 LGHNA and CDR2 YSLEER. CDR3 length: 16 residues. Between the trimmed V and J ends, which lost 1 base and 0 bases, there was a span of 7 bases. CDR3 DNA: TGCGCCAGCAGCCAAGGCAGGGTCTCCTATAATTCACCCCTCCACTTT. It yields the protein CASSQGRVSYNSPLHF.

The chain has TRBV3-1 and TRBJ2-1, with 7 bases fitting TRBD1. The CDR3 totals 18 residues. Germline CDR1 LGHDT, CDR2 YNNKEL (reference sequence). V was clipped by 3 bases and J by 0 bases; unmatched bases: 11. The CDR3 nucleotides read TGTGCCAGCAGCCAGCTTTGGCCGGGACAGAGCTCCTACAATGAGCAGTTCTTC. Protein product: CASSQLWPGQSSYNEQFF.

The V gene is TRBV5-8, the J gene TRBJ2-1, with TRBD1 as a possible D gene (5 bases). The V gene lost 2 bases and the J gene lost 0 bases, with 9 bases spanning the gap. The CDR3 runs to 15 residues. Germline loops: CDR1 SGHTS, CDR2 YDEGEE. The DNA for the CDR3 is TGTGCCAGCAGCTTCGACAGACTCTCCTACAATGAGCAGTTCTTC. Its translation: CASSFDRLSYNEQFF. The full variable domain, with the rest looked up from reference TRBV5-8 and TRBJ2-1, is EAGVTQSPTHLIKTRGQQATLRCSPISGHTSVYWYQQALGLGLQFLLWYDEGEERNRGNFPPRFSGRQFPNYSSELNVNALELEDSALYLCASSFDRLSYNEQFFGPGTRLTVL.

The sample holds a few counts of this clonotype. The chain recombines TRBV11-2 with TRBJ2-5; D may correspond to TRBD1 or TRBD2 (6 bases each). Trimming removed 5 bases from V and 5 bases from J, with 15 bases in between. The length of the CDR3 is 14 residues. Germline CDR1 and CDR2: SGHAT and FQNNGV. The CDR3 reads CASSPVGGRETQYF. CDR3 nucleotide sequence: TGTGCCAGCAGCCCTGTAGGGGGGCGGGAGACCCAGTACTTC.

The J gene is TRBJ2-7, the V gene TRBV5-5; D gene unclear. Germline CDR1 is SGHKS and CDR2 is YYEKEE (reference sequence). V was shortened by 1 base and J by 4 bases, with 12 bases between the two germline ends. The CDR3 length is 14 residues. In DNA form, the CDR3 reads TGTGCCAGCAGCTTGAGCTCAGGAGAGTACGAGCAGTACTTC. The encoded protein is CASSLSSGEYEQYF.

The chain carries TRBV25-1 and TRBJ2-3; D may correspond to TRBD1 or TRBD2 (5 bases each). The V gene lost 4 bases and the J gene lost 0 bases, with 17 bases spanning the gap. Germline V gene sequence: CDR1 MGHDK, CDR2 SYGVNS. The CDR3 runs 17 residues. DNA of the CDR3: TGTGCCAGCAGTGGGACACGGACTGTCTCTAGCACAGATACGCAGTATTTT. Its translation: CASSGTRTVSSTDTQYF.

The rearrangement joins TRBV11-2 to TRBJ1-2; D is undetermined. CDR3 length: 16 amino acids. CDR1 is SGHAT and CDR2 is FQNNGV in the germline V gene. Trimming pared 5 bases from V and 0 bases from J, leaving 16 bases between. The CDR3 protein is CASSPRTDPTNYGYTF. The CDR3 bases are TGTGCCAGCAGCCCCCGGACGGACCCTACTAACTATGGCTACACCTTC.

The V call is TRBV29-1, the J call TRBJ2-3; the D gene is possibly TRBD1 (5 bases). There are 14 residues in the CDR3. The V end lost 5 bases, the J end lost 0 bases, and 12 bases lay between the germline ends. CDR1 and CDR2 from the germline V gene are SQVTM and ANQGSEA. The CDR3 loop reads CSVFQTASTDTQYF. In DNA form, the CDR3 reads TGCAGCGTTTTTCAGACAGCCAGCACAGATACGCAGTATTTT.

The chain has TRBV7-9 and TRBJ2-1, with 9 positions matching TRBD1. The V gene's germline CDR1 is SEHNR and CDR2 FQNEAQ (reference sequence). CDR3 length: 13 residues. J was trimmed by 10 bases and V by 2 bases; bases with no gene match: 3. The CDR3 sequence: CASSLRDRVEQFF. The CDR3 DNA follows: TGTGCCAGCAGCTTACGGGACAGGGTCGAGCAGTTCTTC.

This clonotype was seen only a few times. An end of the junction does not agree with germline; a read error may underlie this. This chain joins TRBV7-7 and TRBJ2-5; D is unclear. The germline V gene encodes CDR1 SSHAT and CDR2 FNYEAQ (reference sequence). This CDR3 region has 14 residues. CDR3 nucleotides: TGTGCTAGCAGCAAGACCGGGTCCCAAGAGACCCAGTACTTC. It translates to CASSKTGSQETQYF. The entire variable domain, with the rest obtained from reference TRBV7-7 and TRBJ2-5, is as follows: GAGVSQSPRYKVTKRGQDVTLRCDPISSHATLYWYQQALGQGPEFLTYFNYEAQPDKSGLPSDRFSAERPEGSISTLTIQRTEQRDSAMYRCASSKTGSQETQYFGPGTRLLVL.

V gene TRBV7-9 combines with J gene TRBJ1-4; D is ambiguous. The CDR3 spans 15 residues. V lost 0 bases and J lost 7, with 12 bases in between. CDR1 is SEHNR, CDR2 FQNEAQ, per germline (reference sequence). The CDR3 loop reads CASSLAARLGEKLFF. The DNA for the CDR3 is TGTGCCAGCAGCTTAGCTGCCCGGCTGGGTGAAAAACTGTTTTTT.

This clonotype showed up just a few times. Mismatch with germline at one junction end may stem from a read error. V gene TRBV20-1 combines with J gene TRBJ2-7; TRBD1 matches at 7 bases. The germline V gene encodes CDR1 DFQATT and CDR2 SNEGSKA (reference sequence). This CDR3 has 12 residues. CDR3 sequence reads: CRTDRDAYEQYF. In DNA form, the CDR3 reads TGTCGAACTGACAGGGATGCCTACGAGCAGTACTTC.

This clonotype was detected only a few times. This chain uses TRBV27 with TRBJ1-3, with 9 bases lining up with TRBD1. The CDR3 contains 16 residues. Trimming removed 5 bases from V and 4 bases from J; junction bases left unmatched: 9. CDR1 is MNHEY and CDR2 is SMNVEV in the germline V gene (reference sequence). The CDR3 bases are TGTGCCAGCAGTCCATCGACAGGGGGAATGGGAAACACCATATATTTT. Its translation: CASSPSTGGMGNTIYF.

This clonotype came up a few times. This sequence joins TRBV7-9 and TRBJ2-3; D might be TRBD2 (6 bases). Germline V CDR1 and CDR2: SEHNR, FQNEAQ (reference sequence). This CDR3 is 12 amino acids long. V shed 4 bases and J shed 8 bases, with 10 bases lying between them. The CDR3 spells CASSSTAGTQYF. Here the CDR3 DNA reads TGTGCCAGCAGCTCGACAGCGGGTACGCAGTATTTT.

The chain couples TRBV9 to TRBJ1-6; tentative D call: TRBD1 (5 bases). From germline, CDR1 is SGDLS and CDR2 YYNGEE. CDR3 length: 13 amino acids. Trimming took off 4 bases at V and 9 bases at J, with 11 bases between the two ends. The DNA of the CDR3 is TGTGCCAGCAGCCTGGGGGATAGTTCACCCCTCCACTTT. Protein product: CASSLGDSSPLHF.

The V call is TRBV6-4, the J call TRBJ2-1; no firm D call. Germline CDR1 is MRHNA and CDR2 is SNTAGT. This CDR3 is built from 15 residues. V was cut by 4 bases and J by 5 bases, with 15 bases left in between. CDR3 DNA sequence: TGTGCCAGCAGTGCACGAGCGAACCCTGACAATGAGCAGTTCTTC. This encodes CASSARANPDNEQFF.

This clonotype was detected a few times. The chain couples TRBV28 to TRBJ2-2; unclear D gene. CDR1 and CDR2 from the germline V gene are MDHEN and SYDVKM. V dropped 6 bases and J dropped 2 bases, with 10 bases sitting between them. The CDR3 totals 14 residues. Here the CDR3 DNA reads TGTGCCAGCAGCGCCCCCACCAACACCGGGGAGCTGTTTTTT. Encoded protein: CASSAPTNTGELFF.